The 16 T cell receptor beta chains below come from one sample, sequenced in a study of blood T cell repertoires in COVID-19. Assay: immunoSEQ multiplex PCR; the TCRdb copy retains only in-frame clones and omits some. The sample carries just over 300,000 clones, 86% recorded once. Material for sequencing was PBMCs or T cells enriched from blood (not recorded which). The receptors were gathered from a man aged 30 to 45 who had recovered from COVID-19.

This clone occurred once. The chain joins TRBV13 to TRBJ1-5, with D uncertain. This CDR3 has 14 amino acids. The V and J ends lost 0 bases and 3 bases respectively, with 6 bases between them. Germline V lookup: CDR1 PRHDT, CDR2 FYEKMQ (reference sequence). The CDR3 here is CASSLGQPNQPQHF. CDR3 DNA sequence: TGTGCCAGCAGCTTAGGACAGCCCAATCAGCCCCAGCATTTT.

V usage is TRBV5-1 and J usage is TRBJ2-3, with 13 bases that match TRBD2. CDR1 SGHRS and CDR2 YFSETQ come from the germline V gene. The trim removed 4 bases at V and 5 bases at J, leaving 16 bases unmatched. The CDR3 consists of 19 residues. The CDR3 DNA is TGCGCCAGCAGCCAACTAGCGGGAGGGCCGGTTGGTTTGGGAGATACGCAGTATTTT. It codes for CASSQLAGGPVGLGDTQYF.

The genes are TRBV5-1 and TRBJ2-7, with 8 bases lining up with TRBD2. Germline CDR1 SGHRS, CDR2 YFSETQ. CDR3 size: 14 residues. Germline trimming cut 4 bases from V and 2 bases from J; bases unmatched to any gene: 5. CDR3: CASSESGSPYEQYF. CDR3 DNA sequence: TGCGCCAGCAGCGAGAGCGGGAGTCCCTACGAGCAGTACTTC.

This chain joins TRBV24-1 and TRBJ1-2; D is perhaps TRBD1 (5 bases). Deletions cut 2 bases from V and 8 bases from J, with 11 bases between. CDR3 length: 13 residues. CDR1 KGHDR and CDR2 SFDVKD come from the germline V gene. The CDR3: CATSDSGRKGYTF. The CDR3 bases are TGTGCCACCAGTGATTCAGGGCGGAAGGGCTACACCTTC.

The chain employs TRBV5-1 and TRBJ1-4; possibly TRBD1 for D (5 bases). This CDR3 is built from 16 residues. Trimming removed 4 bases from V and 1 base from J, with 14 bases in between. Germline loops: CDR1 SGHRS, CDR2 YFSETQ. CDR3 in amino acids: CASSVGLTLTNEKLFF. The CDR3 DNA reads as TGCGCCAGCAGCGTGGGACTGACCTTAACTAATGAAAAACTGTTTTTT.

CDR3 amino acids: CATHGRGLTDTQYF. The CDR3 nucleotides read TGTGCCACTCACGGCCGGGGGTTGACAGATACGCAGTATTTT. The chain uses TRBV6-5 and TRBJ2-3; D is possibly TRBD2 (6 bases). V lost 10 bases and J lost 3, with 17 bases in between. The CDR3 has 14 residues. Germline V gene data show CDR1 as MNHEY and CDR2 as SVGAGI.

A remark on this clone: The junction does not match germline at one end; this may be a read error. The J gene is TRBJ2-7, the V gene TRBV6-5; 7 positions match TRBD1. This CDR3 comprises 14 residues. Germline assignment: CDR1 MNHEY and CDR2 SVGAGI. The CDR3 bases are TGTGCCACCAGTCTGGGACAGTTCTACTACGAGCAGTACTTC. Amino acid sequence: CATSLGQFYYEQYF.

This clone came up a few times. The J gene is TRBJ2-7, the V gene TRBV11-2, with 7 bases identical to TRBD2. V shed 1 base and J 3 bases; nucleotides not matched to a gene: 9. This CDR3 is 16 amino acids long. Germline V gene sequence: CDR1 SGHAT, CDR2 FQNNGV. The CDR3 reads CASSLVGGGLLYEQYF. The CDR3, as DNA: TGTGCCAGCAGCTTAGTTGGCGGGGGACTACTCTACGAGCAGTACTTC.

This clone was detected only once. The rearrangement uses TRBV19 and TRBJ2-5; D unresolved. V lost 2 bases, J lost 5 bases, and 18 bases lay in between. The germline gives CDR1 LNHDA, CDR2 SQIVND (reference sequence). This CDR3 is built from 16 residues. This chain's CDR3 is CASSIWSTAVLETQYF. The CDR3 DNA follows: TGTGCCAGTAGTATATGGTCCACTGCGGTCCTGGAGACCCAGTACTTC.

The chain carries TRBV27 and TRBJ1-6; no reliable D call. The CDR3 has 12 amino acids. With 7 bases removed from V and 10 bases from J, the gap between germline ends came to 11 bases. Germline V CDR1 and CDR2: MNHEY, SMNVEV (reference sequence). The chain's CDR3 is CASTTEGSPLHF. In nucleotides, the CDR3 is TGTGCCAGCACTACCGAGGGCTCACCCCTCCACTTT.

The chain links TRBV4-1 to TRBJ1-2; D gene unclear. V was shortened by 0 bases and J by 2 bases, with 10 bases between the two germline ends. The CDR3 totals 15 residues. CDR1 is MGHRA and CDR2 is YSYEKL in the germline V gene. CDR3 nucleotide sequence: TGCGCCAGCAGCCAAGACTCCACCGGGAACTATGGCTACACCTTC. This translates into CASSQDSTGNYGYTF.

The chain is built from TRBV10-3 and TRBJ1-2; TRBD1 matches at 7 bases. CDR1 and CDR2 from the germline V gene are ENHRY and SYGVKD. CDR3 length: 15 residues. V trimming: 5 bases; J trimming: 6 bases; junction bases outside the gene matches: 12. The CDR3 loop reads CAISTGQLSLNGYTF. The DNA for the CDR3 is TGTGCCATCAGTACGGGACAGCTATCACTTAATGGCTACACCTTC.

This chain uses TRBV7-8 with TRBJ2-7, with 8 bases identical to TRBD1. Per the germline V gene, CDR1 is SGHVS and CDR2 is FQNEAQ. The CDR3 has 15 residues. The trim removed 5 bases at V and 0 bases at J, leaving 6 bases unmatched. CDR3 nucleotide sequence: TGTGCCAGCAGCGAAAGGACAGGGAACTCCTACGAGCAGTACTTC. Its protein is CASSERTGNSYEQYF.

The gene calls are TRBV6-5 and TRBJ1-1, with no clear D. Trimming stripped 6 bases from V and 5 bases from J, with 16 bases between. Germline loops: CDR1 MNHEY, CDR2 SVGAGI. CDR3 length: 14 residues. The CDR3 sequence: CASSRTPEWTEAFF. Written as DNA, the CDR3 is TGTGCCAGCAGCCGTACACCGGAGTGGACTGAAGCTTTCTTT.

V is TRBV19 and J is TRBJ2-4; D perhaps matches TRBD2 (6 bases). The germline V and J ends were trimmed by 3 bases and 9 bases, with 15 bases remaining between them. In germline, CDR1 is LNHDA, CDR2 SQIVND (reference sequence). This CDR3 has 14 residues. The CDR3 here is CASSMAGWGGIQYF. DNA of the CDR3: TGTGCCAGTAGTATGGCTGGCTGGGGAGGCATTCAGTACTTC.

The gene calls are TRBV9 and TRBJ2-1; 8 bases match TRBD2. Germline lookup yields CDR1 SGDLS and CDR2 YYNGEE. The CDR3 totals 17 residues. The V and J ends lost 2 bases and 4 bases, in that order; junction bases with no gene match: 11. The CDR3 region is CASSVGLAGGLYNEQFF. Here the CDR3 DNA reads TGTGCCAGCAGCGTGGGACTGGCGGGAGGCCTTTACAATGAGCAGTTCTTC. Full variable domain (remainder filled in from reference TRBV9 and TRBJ2-1): DSGVTQTPKHLITATGQRVTLRCSPRSGDLSVYWYQQSLDQGLQFLIQYYNGEERAKGNILERFSAQQFPDLHSELNLSSLELGDSALYFCASSVGLAGGLYNEQFFGPGTRLTVL.